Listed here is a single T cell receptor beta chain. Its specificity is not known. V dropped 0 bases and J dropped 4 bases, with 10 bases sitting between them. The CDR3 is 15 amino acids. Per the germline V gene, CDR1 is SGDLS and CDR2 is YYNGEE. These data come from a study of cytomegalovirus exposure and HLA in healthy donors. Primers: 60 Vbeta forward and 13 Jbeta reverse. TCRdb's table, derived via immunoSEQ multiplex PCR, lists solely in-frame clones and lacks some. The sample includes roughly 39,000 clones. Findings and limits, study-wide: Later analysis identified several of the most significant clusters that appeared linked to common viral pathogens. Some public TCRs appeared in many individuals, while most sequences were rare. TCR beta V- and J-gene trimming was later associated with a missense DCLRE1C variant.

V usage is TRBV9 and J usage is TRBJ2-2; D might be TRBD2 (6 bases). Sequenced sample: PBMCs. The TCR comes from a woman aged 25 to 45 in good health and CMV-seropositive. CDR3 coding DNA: TGTGCCAGCAGCGTAGGGCAGGGAGGCACCGGGGAGCTGTTTTTT. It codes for CASSVGQGGTGELFF.